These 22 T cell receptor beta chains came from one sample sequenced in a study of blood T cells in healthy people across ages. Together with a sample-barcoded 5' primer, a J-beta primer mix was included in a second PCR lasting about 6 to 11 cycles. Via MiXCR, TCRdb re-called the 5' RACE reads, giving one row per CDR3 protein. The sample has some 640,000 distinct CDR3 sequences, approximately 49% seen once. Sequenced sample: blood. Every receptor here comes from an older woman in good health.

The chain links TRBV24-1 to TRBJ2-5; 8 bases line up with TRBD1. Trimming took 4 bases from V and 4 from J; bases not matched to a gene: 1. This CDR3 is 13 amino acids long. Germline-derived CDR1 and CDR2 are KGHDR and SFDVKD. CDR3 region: CATSETGAETQYF. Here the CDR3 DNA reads TGTGCCACCAGTGAGACAGGGGCAGAGACCCAGTACTTC.

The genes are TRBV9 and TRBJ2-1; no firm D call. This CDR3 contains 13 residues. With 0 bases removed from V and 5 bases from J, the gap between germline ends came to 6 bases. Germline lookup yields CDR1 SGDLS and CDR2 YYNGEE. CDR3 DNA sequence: TGTGCCAGCAGCGTAGGCGGACACAATGAGCAGTTCTTC. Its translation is CASSVGGHNEQFF.

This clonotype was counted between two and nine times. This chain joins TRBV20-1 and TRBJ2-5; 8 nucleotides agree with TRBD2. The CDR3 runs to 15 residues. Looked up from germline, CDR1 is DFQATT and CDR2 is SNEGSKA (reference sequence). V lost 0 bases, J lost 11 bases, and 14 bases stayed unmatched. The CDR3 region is CSARDLGLARGEQYF. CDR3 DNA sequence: TGCAGTGCTAGAGATCTTGGACTAGCTCGAGGTGAGCAGTACTTC.

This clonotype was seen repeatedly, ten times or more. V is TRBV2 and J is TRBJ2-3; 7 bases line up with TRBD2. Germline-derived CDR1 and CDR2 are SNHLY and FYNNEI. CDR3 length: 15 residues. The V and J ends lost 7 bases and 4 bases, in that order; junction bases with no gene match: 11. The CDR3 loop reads CASIWGGTVSDTQYF. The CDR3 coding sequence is TGTGCCAGCATCTGGGGAGGGACGGTTTCAGATACGCAGTATTTT.

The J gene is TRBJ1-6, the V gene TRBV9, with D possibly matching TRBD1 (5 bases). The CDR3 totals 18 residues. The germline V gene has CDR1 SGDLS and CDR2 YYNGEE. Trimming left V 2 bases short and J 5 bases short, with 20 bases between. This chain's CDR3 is CASSVRSRDRVNNSPLHF. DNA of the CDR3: TGTGCCAGCAGCGTCAGATCCAGGGATCGAGTCAATAATTCACCCCTCCACTTT.

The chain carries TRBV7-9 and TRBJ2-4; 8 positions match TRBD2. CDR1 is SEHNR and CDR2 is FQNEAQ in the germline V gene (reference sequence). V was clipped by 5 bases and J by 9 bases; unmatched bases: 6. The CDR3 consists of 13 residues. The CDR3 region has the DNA TGTGCCAGCAGCCCCCGGGGGGGCACCATTCAGTACTTC. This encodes CASSPRGGTIQYF. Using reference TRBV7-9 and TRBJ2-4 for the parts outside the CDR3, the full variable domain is DTGVSQNPRHKITKRGQNVTFRCDPISEHNRLYWYRQTLGQGPEFLTYFQNEAQLEKSRLLSDRFSAERPKGSFSTLEIQRTEQGDSAMYLCASSPRGGTIQYFGAGTRLSVL.

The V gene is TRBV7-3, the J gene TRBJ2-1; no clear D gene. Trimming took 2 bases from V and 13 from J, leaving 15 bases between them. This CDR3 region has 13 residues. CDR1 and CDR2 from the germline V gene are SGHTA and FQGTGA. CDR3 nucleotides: TGTGCCAGCAGCTTAGTCCCACAAGAGACCCAGTTCTTC. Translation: CASSLVPQETQFF.

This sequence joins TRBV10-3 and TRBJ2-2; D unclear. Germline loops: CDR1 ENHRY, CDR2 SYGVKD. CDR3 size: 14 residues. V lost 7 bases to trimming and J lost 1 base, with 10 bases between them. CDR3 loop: CAIKGQGNTGELFF. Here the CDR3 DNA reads TGTGCCATCAAAGGGCAAGGGAACACCGGGGAGCTGTTTTTT.

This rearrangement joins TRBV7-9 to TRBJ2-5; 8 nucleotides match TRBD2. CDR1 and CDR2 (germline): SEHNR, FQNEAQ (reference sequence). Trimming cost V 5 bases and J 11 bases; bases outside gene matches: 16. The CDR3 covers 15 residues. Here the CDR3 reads CASSRLAGPYNEQYF. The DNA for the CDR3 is TGTGCCAGCAGCAGATTAGCGGGACCCTACAATGAGCAGTACTTC.

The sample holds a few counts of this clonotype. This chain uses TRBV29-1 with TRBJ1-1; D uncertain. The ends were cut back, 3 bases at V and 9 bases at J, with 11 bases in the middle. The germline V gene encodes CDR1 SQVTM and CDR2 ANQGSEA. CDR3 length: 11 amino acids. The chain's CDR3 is CSVEQLNQAFF. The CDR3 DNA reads TGCAGCGTTGAGCAGCTAAATCAAGCTTTCTTT.

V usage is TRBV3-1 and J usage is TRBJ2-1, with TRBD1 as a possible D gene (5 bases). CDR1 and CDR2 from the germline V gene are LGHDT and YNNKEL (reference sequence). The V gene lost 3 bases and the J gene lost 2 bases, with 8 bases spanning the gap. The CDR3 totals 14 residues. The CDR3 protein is CASSQLGAYNEQFF. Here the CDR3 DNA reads TGTGCCAGCAGCCAGCTAGGGGCCTACAATGAGCAGTTCTTC.

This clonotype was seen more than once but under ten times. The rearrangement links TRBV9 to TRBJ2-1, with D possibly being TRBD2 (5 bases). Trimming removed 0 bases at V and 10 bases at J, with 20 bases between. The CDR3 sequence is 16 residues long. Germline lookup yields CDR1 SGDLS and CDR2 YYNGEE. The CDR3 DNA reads TGTGCCAGCAGCGTAGCCCTAGCCCGGAGCCTTGGGGAGCAGTTCTTC. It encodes CASSVALARSLGEQFF. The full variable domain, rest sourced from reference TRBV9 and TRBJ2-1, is DSGVTQTPKHLITATGQRVTLRCSPRSGDLSVYWYQQSLDQGLQFLIQYYNGEERAKGNILERFSAQQFPDLHSELNLSSLELGDSALYFCASSVALARSLGEQFFGPGTRLTVL.

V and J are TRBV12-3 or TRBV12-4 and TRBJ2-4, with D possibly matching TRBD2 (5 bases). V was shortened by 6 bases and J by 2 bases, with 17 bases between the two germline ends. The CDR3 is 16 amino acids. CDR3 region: CASSSTLERSKNIQYF. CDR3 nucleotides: TGTGCCAGCAGCTCAACGTTAGAGCGGTCCAAAAACATTCAGTACTTC.

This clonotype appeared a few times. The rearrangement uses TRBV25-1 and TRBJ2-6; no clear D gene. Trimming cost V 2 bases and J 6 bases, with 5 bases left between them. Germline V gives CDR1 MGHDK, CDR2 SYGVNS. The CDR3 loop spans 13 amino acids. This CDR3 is CASSEGEANVLTF. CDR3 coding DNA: TGTGCCAGCAGTGAAGGGGAGGCCAACGTCCTGACTTTC.

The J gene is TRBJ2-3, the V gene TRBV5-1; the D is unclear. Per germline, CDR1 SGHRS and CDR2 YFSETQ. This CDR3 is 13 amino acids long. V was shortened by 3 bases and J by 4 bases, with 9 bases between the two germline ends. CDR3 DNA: TGCGCCAGCAGCTCCCTCAGACCAGATACGCAGTATTTT. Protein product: CASSSLRPDTQYF.

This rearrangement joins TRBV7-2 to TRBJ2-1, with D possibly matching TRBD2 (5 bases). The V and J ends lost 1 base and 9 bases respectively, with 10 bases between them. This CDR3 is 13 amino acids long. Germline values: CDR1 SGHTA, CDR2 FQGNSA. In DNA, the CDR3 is TGTGCCAGCAGCTTAGAGGCTAGCAGTGAGCAGTTCTTC. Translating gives CASSLEASSEQFF.

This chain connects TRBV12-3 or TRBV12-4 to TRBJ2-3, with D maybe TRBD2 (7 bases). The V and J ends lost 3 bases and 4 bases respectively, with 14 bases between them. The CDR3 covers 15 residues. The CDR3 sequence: CASSFSGEGADTQYF. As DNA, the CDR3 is TGTGCCAGCAGTTTTTCGGGGGAGGGGGCAGATACGCAGTATTTT.

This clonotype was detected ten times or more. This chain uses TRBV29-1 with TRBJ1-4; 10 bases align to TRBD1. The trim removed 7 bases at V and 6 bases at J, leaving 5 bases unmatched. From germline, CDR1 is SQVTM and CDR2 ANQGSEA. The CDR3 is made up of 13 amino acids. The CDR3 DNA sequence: TGCAGCGCCATGACAGGGGGCGATGAAAAACTGTTTTTT. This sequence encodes CSAMTGGDEKLFF.

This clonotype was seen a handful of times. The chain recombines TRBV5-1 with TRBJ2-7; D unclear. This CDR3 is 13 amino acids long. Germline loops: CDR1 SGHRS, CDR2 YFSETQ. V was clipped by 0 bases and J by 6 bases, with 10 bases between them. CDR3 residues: CASSLELVGEQYF. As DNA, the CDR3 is TGCGCCAGCAGCTTGGAGCTAGTAGGCGAGCAGTACTTC.

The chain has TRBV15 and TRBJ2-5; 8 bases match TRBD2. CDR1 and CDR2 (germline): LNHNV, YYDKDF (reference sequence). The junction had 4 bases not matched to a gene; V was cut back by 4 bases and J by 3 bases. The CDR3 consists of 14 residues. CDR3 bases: TGTGCCACCAGCATGGGAGCGGGGGAAGAGACCCAGTACTTC. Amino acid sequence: CATSMGAGEETQYF.

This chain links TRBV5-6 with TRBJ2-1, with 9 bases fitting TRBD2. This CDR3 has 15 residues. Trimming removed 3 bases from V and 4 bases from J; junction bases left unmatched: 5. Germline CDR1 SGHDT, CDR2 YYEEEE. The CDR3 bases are TGTGCCAGCAGCTACCCTAGCGGGGCTTACAATGAGCAGTTCTTC. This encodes CASSYPSGAYNEQFF.

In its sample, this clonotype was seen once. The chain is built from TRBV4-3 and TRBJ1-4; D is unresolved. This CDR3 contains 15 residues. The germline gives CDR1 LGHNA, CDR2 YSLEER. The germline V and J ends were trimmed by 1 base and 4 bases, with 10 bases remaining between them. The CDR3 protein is CASSQVRTVNEKLFF. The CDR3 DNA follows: TGCGCCAGCAGCCAAGTCAGGACTGTTAATGAAAAACTGTTTTTT.